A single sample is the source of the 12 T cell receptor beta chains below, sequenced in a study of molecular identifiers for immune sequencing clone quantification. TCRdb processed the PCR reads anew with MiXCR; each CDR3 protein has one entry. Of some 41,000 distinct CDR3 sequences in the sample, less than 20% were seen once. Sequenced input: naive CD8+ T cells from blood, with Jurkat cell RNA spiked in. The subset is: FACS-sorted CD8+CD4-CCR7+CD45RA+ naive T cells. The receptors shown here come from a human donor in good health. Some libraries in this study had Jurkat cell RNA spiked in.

The CDR3 reads CASSHRTSGNEQFF. The CDR3 nucleotides read TGTGCCAGCAGCCATCGGACTAGCGGCAATGAGCAGTTCTTC. The V call is TRBV3-1, the J call TRBJ2-1; 10 nucleotides align to TRBD2. Germline-derived CDR1 and CDR2 are LGHDT and YNNKEL (reference sequence). V shed 3 bases, J shed 6 bases, and the junction held 2 bases outside the gene matches. The CDR3 length is 14 residues.

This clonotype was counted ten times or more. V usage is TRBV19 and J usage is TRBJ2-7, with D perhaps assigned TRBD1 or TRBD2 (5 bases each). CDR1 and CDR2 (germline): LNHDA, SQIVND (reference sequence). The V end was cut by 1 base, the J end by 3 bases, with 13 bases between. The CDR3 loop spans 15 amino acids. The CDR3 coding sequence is TGTGCCAGTAGTATAGCGTGGGACCTAGTCTACGAGCAGTACTTC. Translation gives CASSIAWDLVYEQYF.

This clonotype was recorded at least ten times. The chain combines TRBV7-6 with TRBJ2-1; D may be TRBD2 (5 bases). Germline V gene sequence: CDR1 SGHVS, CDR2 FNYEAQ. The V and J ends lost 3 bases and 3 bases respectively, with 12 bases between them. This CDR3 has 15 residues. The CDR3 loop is CASSFLATSYNEQFF. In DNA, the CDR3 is TGTGCCAGCAGCTTTCTAGCTACAAGCTACAATGAGCAGTTCTTC.

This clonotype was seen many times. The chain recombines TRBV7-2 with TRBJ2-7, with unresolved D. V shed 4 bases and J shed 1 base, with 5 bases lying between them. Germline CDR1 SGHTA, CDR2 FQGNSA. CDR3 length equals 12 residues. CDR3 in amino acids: CASSSSSYEQYF. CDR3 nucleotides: TGTGCCAGCAGCTCTTCATCCTACGAGCAGTACTTC.

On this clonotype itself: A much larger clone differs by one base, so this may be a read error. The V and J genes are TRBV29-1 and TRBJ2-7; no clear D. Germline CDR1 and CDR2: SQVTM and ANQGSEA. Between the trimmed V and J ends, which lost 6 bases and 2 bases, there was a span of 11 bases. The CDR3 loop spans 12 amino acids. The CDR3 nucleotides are TGCAGCGTCCCACAGAGGCCCTACGAGCAGTACTTC. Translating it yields CSVPQRPYEQYF.

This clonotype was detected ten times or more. The chain's CDR3 is CASSPGQGSSYEQYF. CDR3 DNA sequence: TGCGCCAGCTCCCCAGGGCAGGGCAGCTCCTACGAGCAGTACTTC. The chain is built from TRBV4-3 and TRBJ2-7; D may be TRBD1 (5 bases). The CDR3 consists of 15 residues. Trimming stripped 8 bases from V and 0 bases from J, with 17 bases between. Germline CDR1 is LGHNA and CDR2 is YSLEER.

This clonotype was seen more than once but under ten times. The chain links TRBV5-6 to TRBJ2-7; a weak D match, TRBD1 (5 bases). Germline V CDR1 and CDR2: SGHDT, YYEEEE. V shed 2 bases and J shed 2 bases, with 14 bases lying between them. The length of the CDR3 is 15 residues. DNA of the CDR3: TGTGCCAGCAGCTTCGACTTCCAGGGCACCTACGAGCAGTACTTC. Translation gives CASSFDFQGTYEQYF.

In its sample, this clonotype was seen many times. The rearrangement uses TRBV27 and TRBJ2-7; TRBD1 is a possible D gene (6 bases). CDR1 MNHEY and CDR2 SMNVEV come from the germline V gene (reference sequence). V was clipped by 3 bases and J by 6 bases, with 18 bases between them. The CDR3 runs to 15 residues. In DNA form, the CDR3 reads TGTGCCAGCAGTTTGAGGCCCAGGGGACACGTCGAGCAGTACTTC. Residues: CASSLRPRGHVEQYF.

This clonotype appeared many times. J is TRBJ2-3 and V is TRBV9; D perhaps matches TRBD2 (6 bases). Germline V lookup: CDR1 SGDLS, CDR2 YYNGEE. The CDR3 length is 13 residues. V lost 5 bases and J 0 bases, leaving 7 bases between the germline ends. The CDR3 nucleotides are TGTGCCAGCAGGAGCGGGAGCACAGATACGCAGTATTTT. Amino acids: CASRSGSTDTQYF.

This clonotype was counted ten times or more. Here the CDR3 reads CASSQAEGSPYEQYF. The CDR3 nucleotides are TGCGCCAGCAGCCAAGCGGAGGGCAGCCCCTACGAGCAGTACTTC. This chain links TRBV4-1 with TRBJ2-7; D is perhaps TRBD2 (6 bases). V lost 1 base, J lost 2 bases, and 12 bases lay in between. Germline loops: CDR1 MGHRA, CDR2 YSYEKL. The CDR3 has 15 amino acids.

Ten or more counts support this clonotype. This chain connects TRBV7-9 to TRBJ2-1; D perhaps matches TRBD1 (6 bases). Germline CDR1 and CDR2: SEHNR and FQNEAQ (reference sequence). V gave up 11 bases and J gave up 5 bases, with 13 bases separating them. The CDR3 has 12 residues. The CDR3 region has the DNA TGTGCCCTCCGTGGGGGCAACAATGAGCAGTTCTTC. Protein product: CALRGGNNEQFF.

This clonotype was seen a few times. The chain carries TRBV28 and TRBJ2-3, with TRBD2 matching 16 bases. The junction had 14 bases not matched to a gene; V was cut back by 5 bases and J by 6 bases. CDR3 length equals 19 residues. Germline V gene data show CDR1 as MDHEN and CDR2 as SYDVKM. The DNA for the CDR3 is TGTGCCAGCAGTACTCTTCCGGGACTAGCGGGAGGGTGGGCCGATACGCAGTATTTT. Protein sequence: CASSTLPGLAGGWADTQYF.